This T cell receptor (beta chain) was profiled in a study of memory CD8 T cells in hepatitis C reinfection. At the level of the study: Chronic HCV followed reinfection in a couple of donors who cleared primary infection. Peak reinfection samples were taken 3 to 8 weeks after detection. Study-level findings and limits: With about 5 donors, public clonotype conclusions could not be definitive.

About this clone itself: The target antigen is unknown.

Germline lookup yields CDR1 SGHAT and CDR2 FQNNGV. After removal of 4 bases from V and 0 bases from J, the junction contained 2 bases not matched to a gene. The CDR3 runs 15 residues. Time point given: peak reinfection, 3 to 8 weeks after reinfection detection. TCR sequencing was done directly ex vivo on sorted cells, without expansion in vitro. Control naive CD8 T cells came from a couple of donors at all three reinfection time points. Data came from immunoSEQ multiplex PCR; TCRdb stores just in-frame clones and leaves some out. Among more than 35,000 clones listed, roughly 90% were seen once. The receptor comes from a man in his late teens or twenties with hepatitis C virus infection. The sample taken for sequencing was naive CD8+ T cells sorted from blood. The J gene is TRBJ2-3, the V gene TRBV11-2, with TRBD2 matching 9 bases. The CDR3 coding sequence is TGTGCCAGCAGCTATGGACTAGCGAGCACAGATACGCAGTATTTT. It encodes CASSYGLASTDTQYF.